This TCR beta chain was sequenced during a study of T cells expressing NK-cell markers. Overall study findings and caveats: Questions lingered over whether expanded NKG2C+ T cell clones were HCMV-specific.

A note on this clonotype: The antigen remains undetermined.

This CDR3 spans 14 amino acids. TCRdb reworked the 5' RACE reads into one entry per CDR3 protein, no DNA. The sample has about 550,000 distinct CDR3 sequences. V and J are TRBV12-3 or TRBV12-4 and TRBJ2-5; as DNA is missing, the TRBD1 call by TCRdb cannot be tested. Sample: blood T cells: a sorted CD56 or NKG2C T cell subset, CD4+ or CD8+ T cells, or bulk PBMC T cells (not recorded which). The clonotype originates from a man between 18 and 35 years old in good health. The CDR3 here is CASSKGTSKETQYF.